This T cell receptor beta chain was retrieved from a study of blood T cell repertoires in COVID-19. Overall study: Sample material is recorded as cDNA or gDNA derived from T cells, B-cell-depleted T cells, or PBMCs.

Profiling relied on immunoSEQ multiplex PCR, and the TCRdb table lists in-frame clones only, not all of them. This sample has under 140,000 clones, with roughly four fifths found just once. V lost 5 bases, J lost 6 bases, and 17 bases lay in between. The CDR3 runs to 15 residues. Germline CDR1 reads LNHNV; CDR2 reads YYDKDF (reference sequence). The V and J genes are TRBV15 and TRBJ1-5; D may be TRBD1 (6 bases). This receptor was obtained from an older woman with acute or convalescent COVID-19. Sequenced: peripheral blood. The CDR3 sequence: CATSSGALVSQPQHF. CDR3 sequence (DNA): TGTGCCACCAGCTCAGGGGCCCTTGTGAGTCAGCCCCAGCATTTT.